Described below is a single T cell receptor beta chain sequence and its context. Its antigen is still unknown. Germline assignment: CDR1 SGHTA and CDR2 FQGNSA. The CDR3 contains 18 residues. Trimming cost V 3 bases and J 6 bases; bases outside gene matches: 14. This specimen comes from a study of blood T cells in healthy people across ages. A second PCR, run for about 7 to 11 cycles, used a sample-barcoded 5' primer plus a J-beta primer mix. MiXCR, run by TCRdb on the 5' RACE reads, gives a single entry per CDR3 protein. The sample records 1,800,000 or so distinct CDR3 sequences, about 39% being singletons. Broader study findings: Diversity estimated from one million T cells was considered an underestimate.

Sequencing used blood. The source is a human donor in good health. The rearrangement links TRBV7-2 to TRBJ2-1, with 10 bases lining up with TRBD2. The CDR3 region is CASSFFGLLAGSRNEQFF. The CDR3 DNA reads as TGTGCCAGCAGCTTTTTCGGCTTACTAGCGGGGTCCCGCAATGAGCAGTTCTTC.